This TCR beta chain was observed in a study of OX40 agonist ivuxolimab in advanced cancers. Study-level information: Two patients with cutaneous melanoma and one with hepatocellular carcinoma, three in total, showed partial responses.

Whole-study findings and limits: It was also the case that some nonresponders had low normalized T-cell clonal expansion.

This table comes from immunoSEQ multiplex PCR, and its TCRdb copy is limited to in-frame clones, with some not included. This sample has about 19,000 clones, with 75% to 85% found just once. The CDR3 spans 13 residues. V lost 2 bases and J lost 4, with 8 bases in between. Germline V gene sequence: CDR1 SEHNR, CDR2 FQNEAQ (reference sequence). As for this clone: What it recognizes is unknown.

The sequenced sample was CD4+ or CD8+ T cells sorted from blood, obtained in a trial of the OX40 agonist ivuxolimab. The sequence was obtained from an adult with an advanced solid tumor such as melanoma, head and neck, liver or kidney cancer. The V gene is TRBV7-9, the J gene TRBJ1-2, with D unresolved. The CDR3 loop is CASSLHSSYGYTF. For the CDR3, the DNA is TGTGCCAGCAGCTTACACAGTTCCTATGGCTACACCTTC.